The rows below give T cell receptor beta chains drawn from one sample of a study of blood T cell repertoires in COVID-19. Measured with immunoSEQ multiplex PCR; TCRdb has only the in-frame clones, and not every one. The sample yields under 80,000 clones, around 88% seen once. The sequenced sample was peripheral blood. The receptors here all came from a human donor in a cohort sampled during active COVID-19. Each CDR3 is given with its conserved first and last residue.

V gene	J gene	CDR3 protein
TRBV18	TRBJ2-5	CASSPDSVMETQYF
TRBV9	TRBJ2-2	CASSAQGARGGELFF
TRBV19	TRBJ2-3	CASSPVQRADTQYF
TRBV12-3/TRBV12-4	TRBJ1-5	CASSWGGQPQHF
TRBV7-9	TRBJ2-1	CASSPGLAGNNEQFF
TRBV2	TRBJ1-1	CASRGSLNTEAFF
TRBV28	TRBJ1-5	CASSLGGVQNQPQHF
TRBV6-2/TRBV6-3	TRBJ2-7	CASSFLGQRSSYEQYF
TRBV19	TRBJ2-1	CASSRIRDYNEQFF
TRBV19	TRBJ1-5	CASSMMGQVHQPQHF